Below, 10 T cell receptor beta chains from the same sample are listed, as sequenced in a study of T cell repertoires in cytomegalovirus infection. In TCRdb, the reads were re-called with MiXCR into one record per CDR3 protein. The sample consists of about 260,000 distinct CDR3 sequences, roughly 9.1% of them appearing once. The specimen was PBMCs. Every receptor here comes from a human donor in good health (CMV status not recorded). Some clones in this sample may be carry-over from other donors' samples.

This clonotype was counted between two and nine times. CDR3 nucleotide sequence: TGTGCCAGCAGTTCACCATCCACAGGGGGCCATAGGGGTACTGAAGCTTTCTTT. Protein product: CASSSPSTGGHRGTEAFF. The J gene is TRBJ1-1, the V gene TRBV7-9; 9 bases are shared with TRBD1. Unmatched junction bases numbered 19, after V lost 6 bases and J lost 5 bases. The CDR3 sequence is 18 residues long. The germline V gene encodes CDR1 SEHNR and CDR2 FQNEAQ (reference sequence).

This clonotype was detected many times. This chain uses TRBV6-1 with TRBJ1-5; D remains unclear. V lost 6 bases and J lost 5, with 20 bases in between. From germline, CDR1 is MNHNS and CDR2 SASEGT. The CDR3 spans 16 residues. The CDR3 DNA follows: TGTGCCAGCAGGGAAAGGAGGGCCAGCGGGGATCAGCCCCAGCATTTT. This sequence encodes CASRERRASGDQPQHF.

This clonotype was picked up many times. This chain joins TRBV7-2 and TRBJ2-1, with D perhaps matching TRBD1 (7 bases). The CDR3 is made up of 16 amino acids. V lost 5 bases, J lost 4 bases, and 18 bases lay in between. CDR1 is SGHTA, CDR2 FQGNSA, per germline. The CDR3 coding sequence is TGTGCCAGCAGCCCCAACGGGGGACAGCTATACAATGAGCAGTTCTTC. This sequence encodes CASSPNGGQLYNEQFF.

The sample holds many counts of this clonotype. The chain is built from TRBV7-2 and TRBJ1-2; 8 nucleotides agree with TRBD1. The CDR3 spans 16 residues. V was clipped by 5 bases and J by 1 base; unmatched bases: 9. Germline-derived CDR1 and CDR2 are SGHTA and FQGNSA. CDR3 sequence: CASSRQGWKDNYGYTF. The CDR3 nucleotides are TGTGCCAGCAGCAGACAGGGGTGGAAGGATAACTATGGCTACACCTTC.

This clonotype was observed a few times. This chain connects TRBV5-6 to TRBJ2-1; D call uncertain. The V gene lost 2 bases and the J gene lost 6 bases, with 9 bases spanning the gap. This CDR3 comprises 13 residues. CDR1 SGHDT and CDR2 YYEEEE come from the germline V gene. CDR3 region: CASSFDRLNEQFF. As DNA, the CDR3 is TGTGCCAGCAGCTTTGATCGCCTCAATGAGCAGTTCTTC.

This clonotype was seen many times. The rearrangement joins TRBV6-2 or TRBV6-3 to TRBJ2-1; 10 nucleotides match TRBD2. This CDR3 spans 21 amino acids. Germline CDR1 reads MNHEY; CDR2 reads SVGEGT. V trimming: 2 bases; J trimming: 1 base; junction bases outside the gene matches: 17. The CDR3 sequence is CASSYREMTTSGFSSYNEQFF. The CDR3 DNA reads TGTGCCAGCAGTTACCGGGAAATGACGACTAGCGGGTTTTCTTCCTACAATGAGCAGTTCTTC.

The chain has TRBV19 and TRBJ2-2, with D maybe TRBD2 (6 bases). The CDR3 loop spans 16 amino acids. Per the germline V gene, CDR1 is LNHDA and CDR2 is SQIVND (reference sequence). V lost 2 bases to trimming and J lost 1 base, with 11 bases between them. CDR3 DNA sequence: TGTGCCAGTAGTATATGGACGGGAGTGAACACCGGGGAGCTGTTTTTT. Its protein is CASSIWTGVNTGELFF.

In regard to this clonotype: At one boundary the junction diverges from the germline segment, which might be a read error. The rearrangement links TRBV14 to TRBJ2-7; the D gene is possibly TRBD2 (6 bases). CDR3 length: 20 residues. Germline CDR1 is SGHDN and CDR2 is FVKESK. CDR3 protein: CACSHSPKQFASVTPGEQYF. The DNA of the CDR3 is TGTGCCTGCAGCCACTCTCCTAAACAGTTCGCTAGCGTCACACCGGGGGAGCAGTACTTC.

This clonotype was seen just once. This sequence joins TRBV2 and TRBJ2-7; 9 nucleotides match TRBD1. The CDR3 consists of 15 residues. V trimming: 3 bases; J trimming: 0 bases; junction bases outside the gene matches: 3. The germline CDR1 and CDR2 sequences are SNHLY and FYNNEI. CDR3 residues: CASSEGTGSSYEQYF. The CDR3 nucleotides read TGTGCCAGCAGTGAGGGGACAGGGAGCTCCTACGAGCAGTACTTC.

This clonotype was seen ten or more times. The chain employs TRBV7-2 and TRBJ1-3; D gene uncertain. Germline loops: CDR1 SGHTA, CDR2 FQGNSA. This CDR3 contains 13 residues. Trimming pared 9 bases from V and 0 bases from J, leaving 9 bases between. CDR3 sequence reads: CASGRSSGNTIYF. In nucleotides, the CDR3 is TGTGCCAGTGGACGGTCCTCTGGAAACACCATATATTTT.